The clone carrying this T cell receptor beta chain has more than one count but fewer than ten. The antigen is unknown. The 5'RACE template-switching step produced TCR cDNA and added a universal primer site and UMIs. TCRdb re-derived calls from the 5' RACE reads in MiXCR, one entry per CDR3 protein. The repertoire holds 250,000 to 300,000 distinct CDR3 sequences, with around 13% as singletons. The data are from a study of T cells after yellow fever vaccination. Turning to the study itself: SMART-Seq v4 Ultra Low Input handled preparation of low-cell-number fractions. Findings of the study overall: Sorted repertoires could include abundant contaminating clonotypes from bulk cells. Across the CD4 and CD8 compartments, a small share of clonotypes was present in both.

Material: CD4+ T cells sorted from PBMCs, obtained 45 days after the yellow fever booster vaccination. The sequence was obtained from a man aged 25 to 45 who received the YFV17D yellow fever vaccine.

CDR3 DNA: TGTGCCAGCAGCCATGTTCTGGGAGGGAACTATGGCTACACCTTC. It codes for CASSHVLGGNYGYTF. This chain links TRBV3-1 with TRBJ1-2; D gene uncertain. CDR1 and CDR2 from the germline V gene are LGHDT and YNNKEL (reference sequence). The CDR3 covers 15 residues. The V gene lost 3 bases and the J gene lost 2 bases, with 13 bases spanning the gap.